A selection of T cell receptor beta chains follows, all from one sample in a study of blood T cell repertoires in COVID-19. Only in-frame clones appear in the TCRdb table, and some are missing; sequencing was by immunoSEQ multiplex PCR. Of fewer than 200,000 clones listed, more than 70% are singletons. Sequences were obtained from PBMCs or T cells enriched from blood (not recorded which). These receptors came from a woman aged 45-65 years in a cohort exposed to, infected with or recovered from COVID-19 (not recorded which). Both conserved end residues are part of each CDR3.

j_gene,v_gene,CDR3aa
TRBJ2-7,TRBV6-2/TRBV6-3,CASSYEDYEQYF
TRBJ2-7,TRBV28,CASSSILQGFSYEQYF
TRBJ2-1,TRBV7-9,CASSFLTADNEQFF
TRBJ2-1,TRBV30,CAWSRGYSYNEQFF
TRBJ2-7,TRBV7-8,CASSLAWSSGAYTTGEQYF
TRBJ1-1,TRBV5-1,CASSYAEGVTAFF
TRBJ2-3,TRBV10-2,CASSVIRGAADTQYF
TRBJ2-7,TRBV28,CASSQSGTAYEQYF
TRBJ2-1,TRBV5-1,CASSSTLAGMGDEQFF
TRBJ1-5,TRBV30,CAWSVPGKQPQHF
TRBJ2-2,TRBV27,CASSFGLAGRNRVTGELFF
TRBJ2-5,TRBV28,CASSWEPSGLSVQYF
TRBJ1-2,TRBV14,CASSHGDIEYGYTF
TRBJ2-6,TRBV5-1,CASSPTGTGANVLTF
TRBJ1-1,TRBV11-2,CASSPGQMTEAFF
TRBJ1-3,TRBV28,CASSLYSQGASGNTIYF
TRBJ2-2,TRBV12-3/TRBV12-4,CASRLTGSGELFF
TRBJ2-5,TRBV7-2,CASSLHGRETQYF
TRBJ1-2,TRBV18,CASSPDSNYGYTF
TRBJ1-2,TRBV7-8,CASSVAGLGGYTF
TRBJ1-4,TRBV2,CASSSDRATNEKLFF
TRBJ2-7,TRBV12-3/TRBV12-4,CASSPLAIYEQYF
TRBJ1-4,TRBV28,CASSFRGAGANEKLFF
TRBJ2-5,TRBV5-1,CASSPTSGAGVPTQYF
TRBJ2-7,TRBV15,CATSRDPRVGGSYEQYF
TRBJ1-2,TRBV5-1,CASSFKQADTYGYTF
TRBJ2-7,TRBV5-1,CASSLQTGVGNEQYF
TRBJ1-1,TRBV18,CASSPRANTEAFF
TRBJ1-4,TRBV4-3,CASSQDYSATNEKLFF
TRBJ2-3,TRBV7-8,CASSLETSGRADTQYF
TRBJ2-7,TRBV11-2,CASSTQRGPPYEQYF
TRBJ2-2,TRBV2,CASTSDSGTGELFF
TRBJ2-7,TRBV6-6,CASTNLEEQYF
TRBJ2-2,TRBV6-5,CASSYSTPTNTGELFF
TRBJ1-5,TRBV27,CASSEGQGRKPQHF
TRBJ1-3,TRBV7-8,CASSLALLSSGNTIYF
TRBJ1-6,TRBV3-1/TRBV3-2,CASSQAFSDDNSPLHF
TRBJ1-5,TRBV4-1,CASSQGAENQPQHF
TRBJ1-5,TRBV6-2/TRBV6-3,CASSYSGTGGRQPQHF
TRBJ1-6,TRBV5-1,CASSLEGSYNSPLHF
TRBJ2-7,TRBV18,CASSPTGGGSYEQYF
TRBJ1-2,TRBV9,CASSVDHNYGYTF
TRBJ2-5,TRBV9,CASSVVEGAIGTQYF
TRBJ2-1,TRBV2,CASSLGLVWGDEQFF
TRBJ2-5,TRBV11-3,CASSLDPGQETQYF
TRBJ1-2,TRBV28,CASSLPGGYGYTF
TRBJ1-4,TRBV5-1,CASSQNGEEAYEKLFF
TRBJ1-2,TRBV5-4,CASSSRAPGQGGFYGYTF
TRBJ2-2,TRBV30,CALRGGMNTGELFF
TRBJ2-5,TRBV11-3,CASSSQGETQYF